Listed below are T cell receptor beta chains from one sample, sequenced in a study of high-grade serous ovarian cancer treatment subgroups. Repertoires were generated with immunoSEQ multiplex PCR, while TCRdb's copy carries only in-frame clones and drops some. The sample contains roughly 10,000 clones, roughly four fifths of which appear only once. What was sequenced was tumor tissue. Every receptor here comes from a human donor with high-grade serous ovarian cancer. Both conserved end residues are part of each CDR3.

j_gene: .; v_gene: TRBV4-1; CDR3aa: CASSQGPTRRVEQYF
j_gene: TRBJ2-7; v_gene: TRBV7-9; CDR3aa: CASSQVAVGVGEQYF
j_gene: TRBJ1-4; v_gene: TRBV5-5; CDR3aa: CASSFMGPNEKLFF
j_gene: TRBJ1-3; v_gene: TRBV6-5; CDR3aa: CASSRLGLNTIYF
j_gene: TRBJ2-3; v_gene: TRBV27; CDR3aa: CASIRRAGGTSDTQYF
j_gene: TRBJ2-3; v_gene: TRBV29-1; CDR3aa: CSVGGGRGGDTQYF
j_gene: .; v_gene: TRBV4-1; CDR3aa: CASSQDPRASGNYEQYF
j_gene: TRBJ2-2; v_gene: TRBV6-5; CDR3aa: CASSLRAPGELFF
j_gene: TRBJ2-5; v_gene: TRBV5-1; CDR3aa: CASSLVASQETQYF
j_gene: TRBJ1-2; v_gene: TRBV28; CDR3aa: CASRPGGENYGYTF
j_gene: TRBJ2-3; v_gene: TRBV2; CDR3aa: CASSNIGGTDTQYF
j_gene: TRBJ2-7; v_gene: TRBV9; CDR3aa: CASSVGGRGNEQYF
j_gene: TRBJ1-1; v_gene: TRBV28; CDR3aa: CASSLPPTEGLAFF
j_gene: TRBJ2-1; v_gene: TRBV19; CDR3aa: CASSTPTSGRTGNEQFF
j_gene: TRBJ2-3; v_gene: TRBV9; CDR3aa: CASGLGGVLDTQYF
j_gene: TRBJ2-7; v_gene: TRBV27; CDR3aa: CASSFSYEQYF
j_gene: TRBJ1-3; v_gene: TRBV18; CDR3aa: CASSDRSSSGNTIYF
j_gene: TRBJ1-1; v_gene: TRBV5-1; CDR3aa: CASSFGTGGVNTEAFF
j_gene: TRBJ1-3; v_gene: TRBV18; CDR3aa: CASSPPGVGSGNTIYF
j_gene: TRBJ1-5; v_gene: TRBV7-9; CDR3aa: CASSKKGSNQPQHF
j_gene: TRBJ2-2; v_gene: TRBV27; CDR3aa: CASSFSSGMSGELFF
j_gene: TRBJ2-7; v_gene: TRBV30; CDR3aa: CAWSISTSGSYEQYF
j_gene: TRBJ2-1; v_gene: TRBV6-1; CDR3aa: CASSEGRPLLYNEQFF
j_gene: TRBJ2-2; v_gene: TRBV5-1; CDR3aa: CASSWLQGAGGELFF
j_gene: TRBJ1-4; v_gene: TRBV7-9; CDR3aa: CASSLRQGSNEKLFF
j_gene: TRBJ1-5; v_gene: TRBV4-1; CDR3aa: CASSQDPNQPQHF
j_gene: TRBJ2-2; v_gene: TRBV4-2; CDR3aa: CASSQEGANTGELFF
j_gene: TRBJ2-6; v_gene: TRBV14; CDR3aa: CASSQDRNAFSGANVLTF
j_gene: TRBJ2-3; v_gene: TRBV5-8; CDR3aa: CASSLGQKIRTDTQYF
j_gene: TRBJ1-5; v_gene: TRBV6-5; CDR3aa: CASRGQGNQPQHF
j_gene: TRBJ2-7; v_gene: TRBV5-5; CDR3aa: CASSLGPGTSYEQYF
j_gene: TRBJ1-4; v_gene: TRBV6-6; CDR3aa: CASSDRGGDEKLFF
j_gene: TRBJ1-1; v_gene: TRBV9; CDR3aa: CASSVGSPVPNTEAFF
j_gene: TRBJ2-7; v_gene: TRBV11-3; CDR3aa: CASSWPWDTASYEQYF
j_gene: TRBJ1-4; v_gene: TRBV5-1; CDR3aa: CASSLEQVATNEKLFF
j_gene: TRBJ2-1; v_gene: TRBV9; CDR3aa: CASSVARTGGSNEQFF
j_gene: TRBJ2-3; v_gene: TRBV29-1; CDR3aa: CSTAGTSVSTDTQYF
j_gene: TRBJ1-4; v_gene: TRBV28; CDR3aa: CASTPAGQRNEKLFF
j_gene: TRBJ2-1; v_gene: TRBV18; CDR3aa: CASSPSPRRDEQFF
j_gene: TRBJ2-1; v_gene: TRBV6-5; CDR3aa: CAIQGRRTNEQFF
j_gene: TRBJ2-1; v_gene: TRBV6-5; CDR3aa: CASRQGLGFVNEQFF
j_gene: TRBJ2-1; v_gene: TRBV5-6; CDR3aa: CASSLEGEYNEQFF
j_gene: TRBJ2-2; v_gene: TRBV6-5; CDR3aa: CAKGTSRPNTGELFF
j_gene: TRBJ2-1; v_gene: TRBV4-1; CDR3aa: CASSQVAGTVFLEQFF
j_gene: TRBJ2-2; v_gene: TRBV5-4; CDR3aa: CASSLATTNTGELFF
j_gene: TRBJ1-1; v_gene: TRBV6-6; CDR3aa: CASSYRDREGNTEAFF
j_gene: TRBJ1-2; v_gene: TRBV6-6; CDR3aa: CASSSHQGGYGYTF
j_gene: TRBJ1-3; v_gene: TRBV7-8; CDR3aa: CASSYRGSGNTIYF
j_gene: TRBJ2-3; v_gene: TRBV5-1; CDR3aa: CASSNSGNGADTQYF
j_gene: TRBJ1-1; v_gene: TRBV25-1; CDR3aa: CASSEWGAAFF
j_gene: TRBJ1-2; v_gene: TRBV2; CDR3aa: CASRVGQGDGYTF
j_gene: TRBJ2-5; v_gene: TRBV7-2; CDR3aa: CASSTSSGRSDF
j_gene: TRBJ2-6; v_gene: TRBV27; CDR3aa: CASSPTTSGANVLTF
j_gene: TRBJ2-5; v_gene: TRBV7-9; CDR3aa: CASSPGDSVETQYF
j_gene: TRBJ1-3; v_gene: TRBV18; CDR3aa: CASSPLRGGASSGNTIYF
j_gene: TRBJ2-1; v_gene: TRBV6-1; CDR3aa: CASSSRGGTYNEQFF
j_gene: TRBJ2-5; v_gene: TRBV4-1; CDR3aa: CASSQDRSGQETQYF
j_gene: TRBJ1-1; v_gene: TRBV28; CDR3aa: CASSLGQGSEAFF
j_gene: TRBJ2-4; v_gene: TRBV28; CDR3aa: CASREGQGAPKNIQYF